The clone carrying this T cell receptor beta chain was counted a single time. Time point specified: pre-treatment sample, taken before nivolumab and TIL therapy. Pleural nodules or supraclavicular lymph nodes made up most of the excised metastases sampled. Progressing patients received lymphodepletion, expanded TIL infusion and IL-2. This specimen belongs to a study of TIL therapy for anti-PD-1-resistant metastatic lung cancer. Background on the study: Tumors carried a median 1.5 non-synonymous mutations per megabase.

V lost 2 bases and J lost 9, with 5 bases in between. The CDR3 is 11 residues long. Germline-derived CDR1 and CDR2 are MDHEN and SYDVKM. The libraries were made with immunoSEQ v3. Clones were read by immunoSEQ multiplex PCR, and TCRdb kept only the in-frame ones, dropping some. The sample has about 100,000 clones; 65% are singletons. This TCR was sampled from a person aged 25 to 80 with non-small cell lung cancer. V and J are TRBV28 and TRBJ1-5; no clear D gene. The sequencing used tumor tissue, collected at baseline. CDR3 sequence: CASSLGPPQHF. The DNA for the CDR3 is TGTGCCAGCAGTTTAGGGCCGCCCCAGCATTTT.